Listed here are 26 T cell receptor beta chains from one sample, sequenced in a study of PD-1 blockade in classical Hodgkin lymphoma. Libraries were prepared by immunoSEQ multiplex PCR; TCRdb keeps only in-frame clonotypes and omits some of them. The data contain thousands of clones, roughly 86% of them singletons. Each patient experienced a relapse that followed autologous stem cell transplantation, and brentuximab vedotin exposure varied. By magnetic negative selection, CD4+ T cells were purified from thawed PBMCs. Specimen: CD4+ T cells from blood, collected at baseline. The receptors stem from a human donor with classical Hodgkin lymphoma.

The chain is built from TRBV28 and TRBJ1-2, with 8 bases lining up with TRBD1. V dropped 3 bases and J dropped 6; count of bases not matched to a gene: 12. CDR3 length: 16 amino acids. Germline V CDR1 and CDR2: MDHEN, SYDVKM. In DNA, the CDR3 is TGTGCCAGCAGTTTGGCGGGACAGGCATATTTGGATGGCTACACCTTC. Translated, it gives CASSLAGQAYLDGYTF.

The chain combines TRBV7-7 with TRBJ2-2; possibly TRBD1 for D (5 bases). Germline CDR1 reads SSHAT; CDR2 reads FNYEAQ (reference sequence). Trimming left V 5 bases short and J 7 bases short, with 11 bases between. The CDR3 spans 13 residues. CDR3 region: CASSLDSDGELFF. CDR3 DNA: TGTGCCAGCAGCCTCGACAGTGACGGGGAGCTGTTTTTT.

In DNA, the CDR3 is TGTGCCAGCACCCTTAGCGGGACTAGCGGGAGGAGGGTAGGAGAGACCCAGTACTTC. Its protein product is CASTLSGTSGRRVGETQYF. The gene calls are TRBV2 and TRBJ2-5, with 15 bases identical to TRBD2. With 7 bases clipped from V and 4 bases from J, the junction kept 16 bases outside the gene matches. The CDR3 contains 19 residues. Germline CDR1 reads SNHLY; CDR2 reads FYNNEI. Complete variable domain (other parts from reference TRBV2 and TRBJ2-5): EPEVTQTPSHQVTQMGQEVILRCVPISNHLYFYWYRQILGQKVEFLVSFYNNEISEKSEIFDDQFSVERPDGSNFTLKIRSTKLEDSAMYFCASTLSGTSGRRVGETQYFGPGTRLLVL.

Only a few counts were recorded for this clone. The chain employs TRBV5-1 and TRBJ1-1, with D perhaps TRBD1 (5 bases). Trimming removed 4 bases from V and 3 bases from J, with 10 bases in between. Germline loops: CDR1 SGHRS, CDR2 YFSETQ. The CDR3 is 13 amino acids. The CDR3 nucleotides are TGCGCCAGCAGCCTAACGGGGGACACTGAAGCTTTCTTT. Protein: CASSLTGDTEAFF.

The chain has TRBV18 and TRBJ1-5, with 7 bases lining up with TRBD1. There are 18 residues in the CDR3. Losses at the gene ends were 3 bases for V and 1 base for J; bases not matched to a gene: 12. Germline V CDR1 and CDR2: KGHSH, LQKENI. The CDR3 protein is CASSPLPTGLTSNQPQHF. CDR3 DNA sequence: TGTGCCAGCTCACCCCTCCCGACAGGGTTGACGAGCAATCAGCCCCAGCATTTT. The full variable domain, with the rest looked up from reference TRBV18 and TRBJ1-5, is NAGVMQNPRHLVRRRGQEARLRCSPMKGHSHVYWYRQLPEEGLKFMVYLQKENIIDESGMPKERFSAEFPKEGPSILRIQQVVRGDSAAYFCASSPLPTGLTSNQPQHFGDGTRLSIL.

The chain couples TRBV5-1 to TRBJ1-1; D unclear. V lost 5 bases and J lost 5, with 19 bases in between. This CDR3 spans 15 amino acids. Germline CDR1 reads SGHRS; CDR2 reads YFSETQ. CDR3: CASSSTNGVETEAFF. CDR3 DNA: TGCGCCAGCAGTTCAACAAACGGTGTCGAGACTGAAGCTTTCTTT.

CDR3 region: CASSPQDTRETQYF. CDR3 bases: TGTGCCAGCTCACCACAGGACACGCGAGAGACCCAGTACTTC. The chain combines TRBV18 with TRBJ2-5, with D possibly matching TRBD1 (5 bases). Trimming removed 1 base at V and 4 bases at J, with 10 bases between. In germline, CDR1 is KGHSH, CDR2 LQKENI. This CDR3 has 14 residues.

This chain connects TRBV5-1 to TRBJ2-5; 10 nucleotides agree with TRBD2. This CDR3 region has 15 residues. The V and J ends lost 4 bases and 5 bases, in that order; junction bases with no gene match: 8. CDR1 and CDR2 (germline): SGHRS, YFSETQ. The DNA of the CDR3 is TGCGCCAGCAGCCCCGGGACTAGCGTCATCGAGACCCAGTACTTC. Encoded protein: CASSPGTSVIETQYF.

This sequence joins TRBV6-1 and TRBJ2-5; 11 bases match TRBD2. The J call may be in error: the DNA end matches TRBJ2-7 better. Germline V gene lookup returns CDR1 MNHNS and CDR2 SASEGT. CDR3 size: 20 residues. Here the CDR3 reads CASSVGVPGLAAPEAYEQYF. Here the CDR3 DNA reads TGTGCCAGCAGTGTTGGGGTGCCGGGACTAGCGGCACCTGAAGCCTACGAGCAGTACTTC.

This clone has just a few counts. The chain links TRBV27 to TRBJ1-2; D is unclear. V was trimmed by 5 bases and J by 4 bases, leaving 17 bases between them. There are 15 residues in the CDR3. The germline CDR1 and CDR2 sequences are MNHEY and SMNVEV (reference sequence). CDR3 sequence reads: CASSLSRKGGYGYTF. CDR3 bases: TGTGCCAGCAGTCTCAGTAGGAAGGGTGGCTATGGCTACACCTTC.

CDR3 protein: CASRGASMDTQYF. The CDR3, as DNA: TGTGCCAGCAGGGGCGCATCAATGGATACGCAGTATTTT. The chain has TRBV9 and TRBJ2-3; no reliable D call. Trimming removed 5 bases at V and 6 bases at J, with 13 bases between. Germline lookup yields CDR1 SGDLS and CDR2 YYNGEE. The CDR3 has 13 amino acids.

A few counts support this clone. This sequence joins TRBV30 and TRBJ1-2; D is ambiguous. This CDR3 contains 15 residues. The V gene lost 0 bases and the J gene lost 2 bases, with 13 bases spanning the gap. CDR1 and CDR2 from the germline V gene are GTSNPN and SVGIG (reference sequence). CDR3 nucleotide sequence: TGTGCCTGGAGTGTATCATCCCAAACCAACTATGGCTACACCTTC. Its protein is CAWSVSSQTNYGYTF.

This chain connects TRBV6-1 to TRBJ1-3, with D possibly being TRBD1 (6 bases). Trimming removed 3 bases at V and 0 bases at J, with 9 bases between. Germline V gene data show CDR1 as MNHNS and CDR2 as SASEGT. CDR3 size: 15 residues. CDR3 bases: TGTGCCAGCAGTGAGGGACATAACTCTGGAAACACCATATATTTT. Translating gives CASSEGHNSGNTIYF.

The chain uses TRBV27 and TRBJ1-2; D is perhaps TRBD1 (5 bases). Trimming shortened V by 2 bases and J by 4 bases, and 14 bases separated the two germline ends. From germline, CDR1 is MNHEY and CDR2 SMNVEV (reference sequence). The CDR3 is 15 amino acids. CDR3 in DNA: TGTGCCAGCAGTTTAGATACAGGCCGTACCTATGGCTACACCTTC. Residues: CASSLDTGRTYGYTF.

The chain uses TRBV5-1 and TRBJ1-1; tentatively, D is TRBD1 (6 bases). This CDR3 comprises 15 residues. CDR1 is SGHRS, CDR2 YFSETQ, per germline. Trimming pared 4 bases from V and 2 bases from J, leaving 15 bases between. This chain's CDR3 is CASSTGLSPNTEAFF. The CDR3, as DNA: TGCGCCAGCAGCACAGGGTTGTCGCCCAACACTGAAGCTTTCTTT.

V gene TRBV6-6 combines with J gene TRBJ1-2; 8 nucleotides line up with TRBD1. This CDR3 region has 14 residues. The V segment lost 10 bases and the J segment 5 bases; nucleotides outside the gene matches: 12. Germline CDR1 is MNHNY and CDR2 is SVGAGI (reference sequence). The CDR3 sequence is CATQADREPYGYTF. CDR3 DNA: TGTGCCACCCAAGCGGACAGGGAACCGTATGGCTACACCTTC.

This chain joins TRBV5-1 and TRBJ2-1, with 7 bases that match TRBD2. The CDR3 contains 15 residues. After removal of 3 bases from V and 3 bases from J, the junction contained 6 bases not matched to a gene. From germline, CDR1 is SGHRS and CDR2 YFSETQ. The CDR3 nucleotides are TGCGCCAGCAGCTCGGCGGGGGAAAGCTACAATGAGCAGTTCTTC. Amino acid sequence: CASSSAGESYNEQFF. Complete variable domain (other parts from reference TRBV5-1 and TRBJ2-1): KAGVTQTPRYLIKTRGQQVTLSCSPISGHRSVSWYQQTPGQGLQFLFEYFSETQRNKGNFPGRFSGRQFSNSRSEMNVSTLELGDSALYLCASSSAGESYNEQFFGPGTRLTVL.

The rearrangement links TRBV7-9 to TRBJ1-5; possible D gene TRBD1, 5 bases. Trimming removed 1 base from V and 0 bases from J, with 10 bases in between. The CDR3 loop spans 16 amino acids. Per the germline V gene, CDR1 is SEHNR and CDR2 is FQNEAQ (reference sequence). DNA of the CDR3: TGTGCCAGCAGCTTAGGGAGCCAGGGTAGCAATCAGCCCCAGCATTTT. This gives the protein CASSLGSQGSNQPQHF.

The chain has TRBV2 and TRBJ1-4; no definite D call. The CDR3 runs to 13 residues. V dropped 8 bases and J dropped 8 bases, with 15 bases sitting between them. In germline, CDR1 is SNHLY, CDR2 FYNNEI. The CDR3 is CASRWGVGEKLFF. The CDR3 DNA is TGTGCCAGCCGCTGGGGTGTAGGAGAAAAACTGTTTTTT. The complete variable domain, with remaining parts taken from reference TRBV2 and TRBJ1-4, reads EPEVTQTPSHQVTQMGQEVILRCVPISNHLYFYWYRQILGQKVEFLVSFYNNEISEKSEIFDDQFSVERPDGSNFTLKIRSTKLEDSAMYFCASRWGVGEKLFFGSGTQLSVL.

The V and J genes are TRBV6-5 and TRBJ2-7, with TRBD1 matching 9 bases. V was pared by 7 bases and J by 3 bases, with 10 bases of the junction left unmatched. The germline gives CDR1 MNHEY, CDR2 SVGAGI. The CDR3 is 15 residues long. The chain's CDR3 is CASIGQGRLGYEQYF. In DNA, the CDR3 is TGTGCCAGCATCGGACAGGGGAGGCTTGGCTACGAGCAGTACTTC.

This chain links TRBV5-1 with TRBJ2-2; D is unresolved. Between the trimmed V and J ends, which lost 0 bases and 3 bases, there was a span of 6 bases. Germline-derived CDR1 and CDR2 are SGHRS and YFSETQ. The CDR3 has 14 amino acids. The CDR3 region has the DNA TGCGCCAGCAGCTTGGTACCTTACACCGGGGAGCTGTTTTTT. This sequence encodes CASSLVPYTGELFF.

V and J are TRBV5-1 and TRBJ2-6; D might be TRBD1 or TRBD2, each matching 5 bases. The V gene's germline CDR1 is SGHRS and CDR2 YFSETQ. This CDR3 comprises 20 residues. Trimming stripped 1 base from V and 0 bases from J, with 20 bases between. The CDR3 sequence is CASSLFQGLGRLSGANVLTF. The CDR3 nucleotides read TGCGCCAGCAGCTTGTTTCAGGGTCTAGGGAGACTCTCTGGGGCCAACGTCCTGACTTTC.

This chain joins TRBV5-4 and TRBJ2-5; 9 bases are shared with TRBD1. This CDR3 spans 14 amino acids. Germline CDR1 SGHNT, CDR2 YYREEE (reference sequence). The V gene end was trimmed by 2 bases and the J gene end by 7 bases; junction bases not matched to a gene: 6. CDR3 sequence (DNA): TGTGCCAGCAGCTTAACCGACAGGGGGGCGACCCAGTACTTC. Protein: CASSLTDRGATQYF.

This sequence joins TRBV5-1 and TRBJ2-5, with D possibly being TRBD2 (7 bases). The germline V gene has CDR1 SGHRS and CDR2 YFSETQ. Between the trimmed V and J ends, which lost 4 bases and 5 bases, there was a span of 18 bases. The CDR3 totals 15 residues. CDR3 sequence: CASSGEGGPEETQYF. Written as DNA, the CDR3 is TGCGCCAGCAGCGGGGAGGGGGGGCCCGAGGAGACCCAGTACTTC.

The CDR3 nucleotides are TGTGCCATCGGGGACAGGGGTGAAAAACTGTTTTTT. It is translated as CAIGDRGEKLFF. The rearrangement uses TRBV10-3 and TRBJ1-4; 10 nucleotides align to TRBD1. V lost 8 bases and J lost 7; bases outside the gene matches: 1. Germline CDR1 and CDR2: ENHRY and SYGVKD. The CDR3 is 12 amino acids.

This clone was detected a few times. The rearrangement joins TRBV2 to TRBJ2-7; D gene unclear. V lost 6 bases and J lost 2, with 14 bases in between. This CDR3 is 14 amino acids long. CDR1 is SNHLY and CDR2 is FYNNEI in the germline V gene. The CDR3 nucleotides are TGTGCCAGCAGCCCAATAGCCGCAACCTACGAGCAGTACTTC. This codes for CASSPIAATYEQYF.